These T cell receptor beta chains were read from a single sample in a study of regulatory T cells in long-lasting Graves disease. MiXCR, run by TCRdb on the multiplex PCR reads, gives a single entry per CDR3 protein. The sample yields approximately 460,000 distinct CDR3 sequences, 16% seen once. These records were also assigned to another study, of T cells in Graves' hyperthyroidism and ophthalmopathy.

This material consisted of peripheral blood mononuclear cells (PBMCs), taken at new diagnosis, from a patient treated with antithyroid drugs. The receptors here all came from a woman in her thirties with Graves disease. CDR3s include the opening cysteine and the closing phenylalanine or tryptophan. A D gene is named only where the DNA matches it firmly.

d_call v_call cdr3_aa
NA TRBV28 CASSQTAGSLYEQYF
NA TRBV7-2 CASSLAGPGGNTIYF
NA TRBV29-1 CSVKTAVQETQYF
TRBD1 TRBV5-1 CASSPGQNYGYTF
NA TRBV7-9 CASSLGFRGNEKLFF
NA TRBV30 CAQNRVGNTIYF
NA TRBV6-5 CASSSRGQPQHF
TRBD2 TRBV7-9 CASSLVLAGSYEQYF
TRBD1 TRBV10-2 CASSEWGTGWDYEQYF
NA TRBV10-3 CAISESGGRSEAFF
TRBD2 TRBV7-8 CASSFPGLAGAYEQYF
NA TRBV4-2 CASSQVGPKNSNQPQHF
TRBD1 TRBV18 CASSPEKGQDLGNEQFF
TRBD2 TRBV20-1 CSAAPTSGRAGSTDTQYF
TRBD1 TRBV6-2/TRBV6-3 CASSSVGTGGKNYTF
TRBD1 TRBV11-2 CASSSLGQGSNQPQHF
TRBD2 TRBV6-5 CASSSSGGGETQYF
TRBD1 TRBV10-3 CAISDLGGQGTNTEAFF
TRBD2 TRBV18 CASSPFETGGNIQYF
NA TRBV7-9 CASSLDVGGRSYEQYF